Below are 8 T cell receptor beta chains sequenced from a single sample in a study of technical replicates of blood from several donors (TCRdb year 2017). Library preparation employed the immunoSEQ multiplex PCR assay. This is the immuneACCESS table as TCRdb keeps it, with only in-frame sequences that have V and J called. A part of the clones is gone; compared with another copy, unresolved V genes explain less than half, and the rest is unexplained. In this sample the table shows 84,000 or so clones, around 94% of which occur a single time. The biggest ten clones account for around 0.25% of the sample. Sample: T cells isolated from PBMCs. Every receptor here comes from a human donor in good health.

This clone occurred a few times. CDR3 region: CASSVDGHSNQPQHF. CDR3 nucleotides: TGTGCCAGCAGCGTAGATGGCCATAGCAATCAGCCCCAGCATTTT. The chain uses TRBV9 and TRBJ1-5, with unresolved D. The CDR3 totals 15 residues. Trimming pared 0 bases from V and 0 bases from J, leaving 7 bases between. The germline gives CDR1 SGDLS, CDR2 YYNGEE.

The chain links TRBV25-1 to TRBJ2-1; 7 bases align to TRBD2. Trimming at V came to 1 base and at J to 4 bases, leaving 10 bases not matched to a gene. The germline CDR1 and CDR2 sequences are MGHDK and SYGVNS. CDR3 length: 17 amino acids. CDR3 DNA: TGTGCCAGCAGTGAATGGGACTTAGCGGGTGTTTACAATGAGCAGTTCTTC. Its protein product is CASSEWDLAGVYNEQFF.

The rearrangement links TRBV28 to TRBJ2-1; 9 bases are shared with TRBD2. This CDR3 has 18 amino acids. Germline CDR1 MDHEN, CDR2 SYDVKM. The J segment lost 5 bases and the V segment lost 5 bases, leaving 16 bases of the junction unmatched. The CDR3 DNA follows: TGTGCCAGCAGTACGTTAAGACTAGCGGAATACCAAGACAATGAGCAGTTCTTC. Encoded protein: CASSTLRLAEYQDNEQFF.

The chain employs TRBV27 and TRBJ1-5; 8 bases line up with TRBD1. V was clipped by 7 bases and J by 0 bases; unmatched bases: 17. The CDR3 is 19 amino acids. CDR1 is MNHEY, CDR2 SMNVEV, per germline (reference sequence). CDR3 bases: TGTGCCAGCACCTTGATCAAGAACAGGGGGGAGGATAGCAATCAGCCCCAGCATTTT. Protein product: CASTLIKNRGEDSNQPQHF.

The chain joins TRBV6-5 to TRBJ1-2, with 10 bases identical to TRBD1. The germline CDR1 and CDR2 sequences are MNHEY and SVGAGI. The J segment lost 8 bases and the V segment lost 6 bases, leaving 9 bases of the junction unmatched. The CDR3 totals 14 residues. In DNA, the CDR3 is TGTGCCAGCAGCGAACGACAGGGGGCTAGAGGCTACACCTTC. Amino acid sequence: CASSERQGARGYTF.

The CDR3 protein is CASSDRHRVYEQYF. For the CDR3, the DNA is TGTGCCAGCAGCGACCGCCACAGGGTCTACGAGCAGTACTTC. The chain is built from TRBV7-9 and TRBJ2-5, with D perhaps matching TRBD1 (6 bases). TRBJ2-7 matches the DNA end more closely, so the J call is doubtful. The CDR3 consists of 14 residues. Germline-derived CDR1 and CDR2 are SEHNR and FQNEAQ (reference sequence).

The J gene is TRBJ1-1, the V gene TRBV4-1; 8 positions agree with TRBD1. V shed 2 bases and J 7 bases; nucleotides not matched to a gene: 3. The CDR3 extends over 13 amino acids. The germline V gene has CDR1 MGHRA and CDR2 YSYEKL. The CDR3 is CASSQRTGYEAFF. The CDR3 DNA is TGCGCCAGCAGCCAAAGGACAGGGTATGAAGCTTTCTTT.

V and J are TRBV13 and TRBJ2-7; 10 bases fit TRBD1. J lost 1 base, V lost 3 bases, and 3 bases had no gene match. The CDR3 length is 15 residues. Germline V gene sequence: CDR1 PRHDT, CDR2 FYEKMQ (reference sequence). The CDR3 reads CASSFGTGESYEQYF. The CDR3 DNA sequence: TGTGCCAGCAGCTTCGGGACAGGGGAATCCTACGAGCAGTACTTC. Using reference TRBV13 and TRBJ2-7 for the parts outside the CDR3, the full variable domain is AAGVIQSPRHLIKEKRETATLKCYPIPRHDTVYWYQQGPGQDPQFLISFYEKMQSDKGSIPDRFSAQQFSDYHSELNMSSLELGDSALYFCASSFGTGESYEQYFGPGTRLTVT.